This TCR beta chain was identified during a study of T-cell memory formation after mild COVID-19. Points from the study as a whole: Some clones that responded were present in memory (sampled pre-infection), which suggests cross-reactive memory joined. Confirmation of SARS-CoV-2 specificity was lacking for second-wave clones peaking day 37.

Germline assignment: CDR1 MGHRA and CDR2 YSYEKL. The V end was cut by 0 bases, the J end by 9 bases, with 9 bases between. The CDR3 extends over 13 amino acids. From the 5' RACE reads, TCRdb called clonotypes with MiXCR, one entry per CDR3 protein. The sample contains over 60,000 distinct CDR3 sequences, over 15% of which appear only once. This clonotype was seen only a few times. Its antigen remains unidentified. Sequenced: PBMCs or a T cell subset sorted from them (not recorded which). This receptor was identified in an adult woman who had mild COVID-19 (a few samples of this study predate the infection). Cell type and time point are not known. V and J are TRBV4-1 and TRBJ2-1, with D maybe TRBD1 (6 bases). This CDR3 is CASSQERGTEQFF. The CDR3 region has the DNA TGCGCCAGCAGCCAAGAAAGGGGGACTGAGCAGTTCTTC.